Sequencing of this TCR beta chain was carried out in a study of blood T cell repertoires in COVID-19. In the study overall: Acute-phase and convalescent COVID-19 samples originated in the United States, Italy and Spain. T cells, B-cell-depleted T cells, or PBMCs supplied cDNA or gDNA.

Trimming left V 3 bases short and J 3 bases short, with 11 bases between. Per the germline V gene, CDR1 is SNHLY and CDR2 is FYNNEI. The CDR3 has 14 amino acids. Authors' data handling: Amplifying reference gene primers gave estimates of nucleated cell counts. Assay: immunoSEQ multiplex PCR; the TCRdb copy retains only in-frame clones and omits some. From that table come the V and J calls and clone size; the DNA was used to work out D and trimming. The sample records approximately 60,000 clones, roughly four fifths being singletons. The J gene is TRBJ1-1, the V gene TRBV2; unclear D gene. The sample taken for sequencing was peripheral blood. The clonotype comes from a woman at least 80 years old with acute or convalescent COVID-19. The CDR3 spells CASSEYGRDTEAFF. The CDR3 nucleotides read TGTGCCAGCAGTGAGTACGGTCGGGACACTGAAGCTTTCTTT.